The clone carrying this TCR beta chain was counted only a few times. Between the trimmed V and J ends, which lost 0 bases and 6 bases, there was a span of 20 bases. There are 17 residues in the CDR3. Germline V gene data show CDR1 as MGHRA and CDR2 as YSYEKL. Unique molecular identifiers were added to individual cDNA molecules. TCRdb reanalysed the 5' RACE reads using MiXCR and keeps one entry per CDR3 protein. The repertoire has over 50,000 distinct CDR3 sequences, over 9.5% of them found once; the top ten carry around 2.8%. This record belongs to a study of early T cells in non-severe SARS-CoV-2 infection. At the level of the study: The study sequenced bulk RNA from unsorted whole blood, with chains unpaired.

The sequenced sample consisted of whole blood. The genes are TRBV4-1 and TRBJ2-5; possibly TRBD1 for D (6 bases). The TCR was taken from an adult who was a healthcare worker with PCR-confirmed SARS-CoV-2 infection or an uninfected control (not recorded which). The CDR3 coding sequence is TGCGCCAGCAGCCAAGATCCCGGACTCACAGGGTTGAAGACCCAGTACTTC. Amino acids: CASSQDPGLTGLKTQYF.